This T cell receptor (beta chain) was documented in a study of human T cells and chemical hapten exposure. Study in general: Patients got weekly scalp diphenylcyclopropenone doses over the roughly 22-week study.

Time point meaning: patch test 3, about 24 weeks after DPC sensitization. Documented treatment: therapeutic diphenylcyclopropenone sensitization with weekly scalp DPC. Unfractionated whole blood was the source of the extracted total RNA. The CDR3 totals 14 residues. Trimming took 3 bases from V and 1 from J; bases not matched to a gene: 1. CDR1 is DFQATT, CDR2 SNEGSKA, per germline (reference sequence). In the library, unique molecular identifiers were attached to individual cDNA molecules. Via MiXCR, TCRdb re-called the RACE reads, giving one row per CDR3 protein. In the table there are tens of thousands of distinct CDR3 sequences, 11% of which are singletons. This clonotype showed up just a few times. Its antigen is as yet unknown. Notes on the study in general: Against controls, expanded TCRs gave rise to significantly more large CDR3 similarity clusters.

The clonotype was recovered from a woman in her fifties or sixties with alopecia areata. Some clones in this sample may be carry-over from other donors' samples. This sample comprised whole blood, obtained in connection with sensitization to the hapten diphenylcyclopropenone (DPC). J is TRBJ2-3 and V is TRBV20-1; 10 bases agree with TRBD1. The CDR3 DNA reads as TGCAGTGCTAGCGGGACAGGGGGCACAGATACGCAGTATTTT. Translation gives CSASGTGGTDTQYF.